This TCR beta chain was identified during a study of somatic mutations in cytotoxic T cells in rheumatoid arthritis. Study-level information: Using a FACSAria II or Sony SH800, a portion of the V beta antibody-stained T-cell populations were flow-sorted at nearly 100% purity, and among those populations were V beta1+ cells that were then sequenced for TCRB. Whole-study results and caveats: Comparison of CD8+ T-cell clonality between rheumatoid arthritis patients and age-matched healthy controls yielded no significant difference. Which antigens the expanded CD8+ clones targeted was unknown.

Method: immunoSEQ multiplex PCR; TCRdb's copy keeps in-frame clones and lacks some. The data hold 17,000 or so clones, with about three quarters observed a single time. The germline CDR1 and CDR2 sequences are SQVTM and ANQGSEA. V lost 5 bases to trimming and J lost 4 bases; unmatched junction nucleotides: 12. The CDR3 has 17 amino acids. On this clone itself: Its antigen is as yet unknown.

The sequenced material came from CD8+ T cells sorted from blood. This sequence joins TRBV29-1 and TRBJ2-2, with 11 bases lining up with TRBD2. This clonotype originated in an adult with rheumatoid arthritis. The CDR3 nucleotides are TGCAGCGTTCCCCTCATAGGGACTAGCGGTTCCACCGGGGAGCTGTTTTTT. This sequence encodes CSVPLIGTSGSTGELFF.